A single sample is the source of the 10 T cell receptor beta chains below, sequenced in a study of a mutant IDH1 vaccine in newly diagnosed glioma (dated by TCRdb to the early 2020s). Taken with the paper, the label for time point translates to: week 35, safety follow-up. Each vaccine dose, consisting of 300 ug of a 20-mer mutant IDH1 peptide in Montanide, was administered subcutaneously with topical imiquimod. Libraries were prepared through the immunoSEQ multiplex PCR assay. The immuneACCESS repertoire file appears here via TCRdb, limited to in-frame rearrangements. These files lack a portion of the clones; in checked studies, under half of the deficit traces to unresolved V genes, and the cause of the others is not known. The sample records 60,000 to 75,000 clones, about 87% of which are singletons. Together, the top ten hold approximately 2% of the sample. Their antigens are not known. The specimen comprised PBMCs, sampled from a glioma patient whose treatment included an IDH1 peptide vaccine. These receptors all come from a man aged 25-45 years with glioma.

The chain couples TRBV11-2 to TRBJ2-1; D is possibly TRBD1 (5 bases). Trimming took off 4 bases at V and 1 base at J, with 14 bases between the two ends. Per germline, CDR1 SGHAT and CDR2 FQNNGV. The CDR3 spans 16 residues. CDR3 sequence reads: CASSSIRQRSYNEQFF. The CDR3 coding sequence is TGTGCCAGCAGCTCAATCCGACAGCGATCCTACAATGAGCAGTTCTTC.

The rearrangement links TRBV7-9 to TRBJ2-7; a weak D match, TRBD1 (6 bases). V was cut by 4 bases and J by 2 bases, with 18 bases left in between. The germline V gene encodes CDR1 SEHNR and CDR2 FQNEAQ (reference sequence). The CDR3 is made up of 16 amino acids. This chain's CDR3 is CASSYPQGPLTYEQYF. CDR3 DNA sequence: TGTGCCAGCAGCTACCCCCAGGGGCCTCTTACCTACGAGCAGTACTTC. Full variable domain (remainder filled in from reference TRBV7-9 and TRBJ2-7): DTGVSQNPRHKITKRGQNVTFRCDPISEHNRLYWYRQTLGQGPEFLTYFQNEAQLEKSRLLSDRFSAERPKGSFSTLEIQRTEQGDSAMYLCASSYPQGPLTYEQYFGPGTRLTVT.

The CDR3 region is CASSFWARDTQYF. DNA of the CDR3: TGTGCCAGCAGCTTTTGGGCCCGAGATACGCAGTATTTT. This sequence joins TRBV7-2 and TRBJ2-3; no definite D call. Germline loops: CDR1 SGHTA, CDR2 FQGNSA. There are 13 residues in the CDR3. Trimming took 3 bases from V and 5 from J, leaving 9 bases between them.

This chain joins TRBV4-2 and TRBJ1-1, with D perhaps TRBD1 (6 bases). The length of the CDR3 is 14 residues. Deletions cut 4 bases from V and 6 bases from J, with 15 bases between. Germline CDR1 is LGHNA and CDR2 is YNFKEQ. CDR3 DNA: TGTGCCAGCAGCCCCTCTGAGGGGGGTGCTGAAGCTTTCTTT. Translated, it gives CASSPSEGGAEAFF.

Of note for this clone: The junction departs from the called germline gene at one end, perhaps through a read error. V is TRBV2 and J is TRBJ2-7; D might be TRBD2 (6 bases). Germline V gives CDR1 SNHLY, CDR2 FYNNEI. This CDR3 contains 14 residues. CDR3 in DNA: TGTGCCAGCATTGAAAGGAGGGCGGGCTACGAGCAGTACTTC. Translated, it gives CASIERRAGYEQYF.

V gene TRBV6-1 combines with J gene TRBJ2-3, with 12 nucleotides matching TRBD2. V was clipped by 4 bases and J by 6 bases; unmatched bases: 8. The CDR3 has 16 amino acids. Looked up from germline, CDR1 is MNHNS and CDR2 is SASEGT. CDR3 protein: CASSALAGGPGDTQYF. In DNA form, the CDR3 reads TGTGCCAGCAGTGCCCTAGCGGGGGGGCCAGGGGATACGCAGTATTTT.

The J gene is TRBJ1-4, the V gene TRBV30; D is undetermined. V lost 5 bases and J lost 4, with 8 bases in between. CDR3 length: 12 amino acids. Germline V CDR1 and CDR2: GTSNPN, SVGIG (reference sequence). The CDR3, as DNA: TGTGCCTGGGGGCCCTTTAATGAAAAACTGTTTTTT. It codes for CAWGPFNEKLFF.

The chain joins TRBV5-1 to TRBJ2-7; weak D call: TRBD1 (5 bases). The germline V gene encodes CDR1 SGHRS and CDR2 YFSETQ. Trimming removed 4 bases at V and 7 bases at J, with 15 bases between. This CDR3 comprises 13 residues. The CDR3 DNA sequence: TGCGCCAGCAGCCGAGAGGACAACCTAGAGCAGTACTTC. Encoded protein: CASSREDNLEQYF.

This clone was recorded only once. The chain carries TRBV5-5 and TRBJ1-1, with a possible D match to TRBD1 (5 bases). The CDR3 length is 16 residues. Germline V gene lookup returns CDR1 SGHKS and CDR2 YYEKEE (reference sequence). V was shortened by 3 bases and J by 7 bases, with 22 bases between the two germline ends. The CDR3 DNA follows: TGTGCCAGCAGCTCAGGGTGGAGGTCCTTGAGAGTTGAAGCTTTCTTT. Amino acid sequence: CASSSGWRSLRVEAFF.

This clone has just one count. The chain combines TRBV5-1 with TRBJ2-3; the match to TRBD2 covers 10 bases. Per the germline V gene, CDR1 is SGHRS and CDR2 is YFSETQ. V dropped 3 bases and J dropped 0; count of bases not matched to a gene: 4. This CDR3 spans 16 amino acids. The CDR3 DNA reads TGCGCCAGCAGCTCAGGACTAGCGGACAGCACAGATACGCAGTATTTT. The encoded protein is CASSSGLADSTDTQYF.